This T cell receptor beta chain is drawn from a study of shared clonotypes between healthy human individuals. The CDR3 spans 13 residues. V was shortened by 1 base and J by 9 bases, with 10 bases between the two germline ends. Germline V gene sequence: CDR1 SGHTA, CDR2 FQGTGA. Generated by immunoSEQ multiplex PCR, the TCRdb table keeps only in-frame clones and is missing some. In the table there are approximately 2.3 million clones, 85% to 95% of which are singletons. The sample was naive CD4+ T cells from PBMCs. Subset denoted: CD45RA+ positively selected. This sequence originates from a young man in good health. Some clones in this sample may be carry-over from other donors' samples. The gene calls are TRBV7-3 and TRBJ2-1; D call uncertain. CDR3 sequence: CASSLMPDGEQFF. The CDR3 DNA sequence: TGTGCCAGCAGCTTAATGCCGGACGGTGAGCAGTTCTTC.